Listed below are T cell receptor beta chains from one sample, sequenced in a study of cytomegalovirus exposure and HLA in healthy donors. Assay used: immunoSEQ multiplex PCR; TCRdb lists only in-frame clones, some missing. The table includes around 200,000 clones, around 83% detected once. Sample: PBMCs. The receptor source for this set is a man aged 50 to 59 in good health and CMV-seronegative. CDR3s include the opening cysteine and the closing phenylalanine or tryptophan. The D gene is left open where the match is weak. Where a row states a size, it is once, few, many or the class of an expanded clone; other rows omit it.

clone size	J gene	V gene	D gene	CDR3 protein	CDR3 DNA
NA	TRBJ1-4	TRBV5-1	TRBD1	CASSFAGTGGILFF	TGCGCCAGCAGCTTCGCCGGGACAGGGGGGATCCTGTTTTTT
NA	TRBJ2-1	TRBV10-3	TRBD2	CAISEGRGGRANEQFF	TGTGCCATCAGTGAGGGACGGGGCGGGAGGGCCAATGAGCAGTTCTTC
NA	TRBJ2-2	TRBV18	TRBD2	CASSPTSGSRTGELFF	TGTGCCAGCTCACCAACTAGCGGGAGCCGGACCGGGGAGCTGTTTTTT
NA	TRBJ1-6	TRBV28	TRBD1	CASSAQTGDNSPLHF	TGTGCCAGCAGTGCCCAGACAGGGGATAATTCACCCCTCCACTTT
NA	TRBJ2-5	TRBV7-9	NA	CASSLDGGSQETQYF	TGTGCCAGCAGCTTAGATGGGGGGTCCCAAGAGACCCAGTACTTC
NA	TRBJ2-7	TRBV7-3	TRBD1	CASSVQGSSHEQYF	TGTGCCAGCAGCGTACAGGGGTCTTCCCACGAGCAGTACTTC
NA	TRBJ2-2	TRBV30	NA	CAWSSTPNTGELFF	TGTGCCTGGAGTTCGACACCGAACACCGGGGAGCTGTTTTTT
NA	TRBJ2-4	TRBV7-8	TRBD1	CASSSTGTKNIQYF	TGTGCCAGCAGCTCGACAGGGACCAAAAACATTCAGTACTTC
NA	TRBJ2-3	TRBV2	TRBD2	CASSLSGGTDTQYF	TGTGCCAGCAGCCTTAGCGGGGGCACAGATACGCAGTATTTT
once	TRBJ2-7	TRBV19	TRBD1	CASSIGSDRSSYEQYF	TGTGCCAGTAGTATAGGGTCGGACAGGTCCTCCTACGAGCAGTACTTC
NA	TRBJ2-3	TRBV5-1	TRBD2	CASSLTRGGPDTQYF	TGCGCCAGCAGCTTGACGCGGGGGGGCCCTGATACGCAGTATTTT
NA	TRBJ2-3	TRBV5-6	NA	CASSLASRTHTDTQYF	TGTGCCAGCAGCTTGGCAAGCAGGACACACACAGATACGCAGTATTTT
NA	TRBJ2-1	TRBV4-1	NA	CASSQEGGLAVSYNEQFF	TGCGCCAGCAGCCAAGAGGGCGGGCTAGCAGTCTCCTACAATGAGCAGTTCTTC
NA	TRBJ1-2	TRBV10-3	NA	CAISDAGTHYGYTF	TGTGCCATCAGTGATGCTGGGACACACTATGGCTACACCTTC
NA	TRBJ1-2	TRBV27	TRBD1	CASSSEGARYHGYTF	TGTGCCAGCAGTTCGGAGGGGGCGCGCTATCATGGCTACACCTTC
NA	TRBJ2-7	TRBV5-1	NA	CASSSLPDSSYEQYF	TGCGCCAGCAGCTCGCTACCCGACAGCTCCTACGAGCAGTACTTC
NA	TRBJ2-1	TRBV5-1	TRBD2	CASSPGLYSYNEQFF	TGCGCCAGCAGCCCGGGACTATACTCCTACAATGAGCAGTTCTTC
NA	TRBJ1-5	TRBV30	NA	CAWRRGGSNQPQHF	TGTGCCTGGAGGCGGGGGGGAAGCAATCAGCCCCAGCATTTT
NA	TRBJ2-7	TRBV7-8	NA	CASTKDILLSYEQYF	TGTGCCAGCACCAAGGACATACTTCTTTCCTACGAGCAGTACTTC
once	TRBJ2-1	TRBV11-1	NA	CASSFSAGYNEQFF	TGTGCCAGCAGCTTCTCCGCGGGATACAATGAGCAGTTCTTC
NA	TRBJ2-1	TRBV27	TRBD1	CASKDRGRGEQFF	TGTGCCAGCAAAGACAGGGGGCGAGGTGAGCAGTTCTTC
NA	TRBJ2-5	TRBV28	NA	CASSRYTGRREQYF	TGTGCCAGCAGCCGATATACAGGGAGGCGGGAGCAGTACTTC
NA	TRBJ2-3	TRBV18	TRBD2	CASSPRSGGDGTDTQYF	TGTGCCAGCTCACCACGTAGCGGGGGGGACGGCACAGATACGCAGTATTTT
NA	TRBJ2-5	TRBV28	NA	CASSPNGDETQYF	TGTGCCAGCAGCCCCAACGGGGATGAGACCCAGTACTTC
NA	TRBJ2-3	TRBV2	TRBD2	CAAAKRGRDTQYF	TGTGCCGCCGCCAAGCGGGGGAGAGATACGCAGTATTTT